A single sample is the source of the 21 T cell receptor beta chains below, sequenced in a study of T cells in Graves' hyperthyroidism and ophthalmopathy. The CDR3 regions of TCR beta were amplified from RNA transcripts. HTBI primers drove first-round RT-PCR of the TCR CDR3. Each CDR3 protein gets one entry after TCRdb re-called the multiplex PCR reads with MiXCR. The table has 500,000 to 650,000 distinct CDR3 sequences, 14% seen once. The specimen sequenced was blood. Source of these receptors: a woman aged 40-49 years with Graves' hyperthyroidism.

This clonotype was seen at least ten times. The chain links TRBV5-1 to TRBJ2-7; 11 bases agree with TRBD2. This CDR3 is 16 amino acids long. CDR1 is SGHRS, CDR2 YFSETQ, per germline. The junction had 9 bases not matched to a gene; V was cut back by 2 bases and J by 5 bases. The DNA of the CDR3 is TGCGCCAGCAGCTTACAGGGGCCTAGCGGGAGGAACGAGCAGTACTTC. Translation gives CASSLQGPSGRNEQYF.

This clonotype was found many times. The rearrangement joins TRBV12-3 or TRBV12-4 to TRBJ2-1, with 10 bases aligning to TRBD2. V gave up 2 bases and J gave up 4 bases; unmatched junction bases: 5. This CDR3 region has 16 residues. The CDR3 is CASSLPSGRGYNEQFF. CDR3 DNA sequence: TGTGCCAGCAGTTTACCTAGCGGGAGAGGGTACAATGAGCAGTTCTTC.

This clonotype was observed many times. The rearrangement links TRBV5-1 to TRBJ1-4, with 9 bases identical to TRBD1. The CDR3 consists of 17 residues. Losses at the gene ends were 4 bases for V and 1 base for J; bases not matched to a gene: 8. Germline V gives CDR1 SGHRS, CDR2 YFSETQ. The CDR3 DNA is TGCGCCAGCAGCCGATCGCGACAGGGGGGAACTAATGAAAAACTGTTTTTT. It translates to CASSRSRQGGTNEKLFF.

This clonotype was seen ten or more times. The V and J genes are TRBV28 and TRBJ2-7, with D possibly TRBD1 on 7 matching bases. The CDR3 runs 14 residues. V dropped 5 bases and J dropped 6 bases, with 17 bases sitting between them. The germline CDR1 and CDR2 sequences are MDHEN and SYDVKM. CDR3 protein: CASSLRGQGVEQYF. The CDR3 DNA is TGTGCCAGCAGTCTCCGGGGGCAGGGGGTCGAGCAGTACTTC. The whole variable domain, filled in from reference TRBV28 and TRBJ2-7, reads DVKVTQSSRYLVKRTGEKVFLECVQDMDHENMFWYRQDPGLGLRLIYFSYDVKMKEKGDIPEGYSVSREKKERFSLILESASTNQTSMYLCASSLRGQGVEQYFGPGTRLTVT.

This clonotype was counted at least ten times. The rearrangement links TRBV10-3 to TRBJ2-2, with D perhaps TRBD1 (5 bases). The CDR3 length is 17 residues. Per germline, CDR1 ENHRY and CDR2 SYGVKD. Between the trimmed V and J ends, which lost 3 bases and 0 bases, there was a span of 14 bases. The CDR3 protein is CAISDPGQASNTGELFF. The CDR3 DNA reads TGTGCCATCAGTGACCCTGGACAAGCCTCGAACACCGGGGAGCTGTTTTTT.

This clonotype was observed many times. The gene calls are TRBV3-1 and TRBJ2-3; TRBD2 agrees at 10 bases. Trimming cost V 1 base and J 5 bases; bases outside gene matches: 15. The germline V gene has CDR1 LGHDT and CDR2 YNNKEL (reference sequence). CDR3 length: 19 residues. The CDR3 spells CASSQAPFVVAGGLDTQYF. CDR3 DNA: TGTGCCAGCAGCCAAGCCCCATTTGTGGTAGCGGGAGGCCTAGATACGCAGTATTTT.

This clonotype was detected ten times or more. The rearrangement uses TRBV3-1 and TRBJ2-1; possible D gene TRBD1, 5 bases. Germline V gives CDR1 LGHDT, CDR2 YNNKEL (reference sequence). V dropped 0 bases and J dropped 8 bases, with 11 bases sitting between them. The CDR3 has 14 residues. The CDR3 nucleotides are TGTGCCAGCAGCCAAGAAGGTCGCAGGGATGAGCAGTTCTTC. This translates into CASSQEGRRDEQFF.

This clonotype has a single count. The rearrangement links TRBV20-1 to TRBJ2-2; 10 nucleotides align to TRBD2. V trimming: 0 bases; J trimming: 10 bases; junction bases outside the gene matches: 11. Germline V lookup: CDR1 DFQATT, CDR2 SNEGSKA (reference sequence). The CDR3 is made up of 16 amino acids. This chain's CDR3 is CSARESGRAHSVELFF. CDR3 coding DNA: TGCAGTGCTAGAGAAAGCGGGAGGGCCCATTCCGTGGAGCTGTTTTTT.

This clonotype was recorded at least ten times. CDR3 in amino acids: CASSPRQGVPYEQYF. CDR3 DNA sequence: TGCGCCAGCAGCCCACGACAGGGGGTTCCCTACGAGCAGTACTTC. The chain joins TRBV5-1 to TRBJ2-7, with 9 bases lining up with TRBD1. This CDR3 spans 15 amino acids. J lost 2 bases, V lost 4 bases, and 7 bases had no gene match. Germline values: CDR1 SGHRS, CDR2 YFSETQ. Full variable domain (remainder filled in from reference TRBV5-1 and TRBJ2-7): KAGVTQTPRYLIKTRGQQVTLSCSPISGHRSVSWYQQTPGQGLQFLFEYFSETQRNKGNFPGRFSGRQFSNSRSEMNVSTLELGDSALYLCASSPRQGVPYEQYFGPGTRLTVT.

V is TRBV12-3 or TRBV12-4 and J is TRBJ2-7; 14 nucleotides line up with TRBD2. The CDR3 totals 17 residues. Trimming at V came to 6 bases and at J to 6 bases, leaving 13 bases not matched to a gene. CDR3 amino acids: CASSLPLGTSGSGEQYF. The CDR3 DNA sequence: TGTGCCAGCAGCCTGCCGCTCGGGACTAGCGGGAGTGGCGAGCAGTACTTC.

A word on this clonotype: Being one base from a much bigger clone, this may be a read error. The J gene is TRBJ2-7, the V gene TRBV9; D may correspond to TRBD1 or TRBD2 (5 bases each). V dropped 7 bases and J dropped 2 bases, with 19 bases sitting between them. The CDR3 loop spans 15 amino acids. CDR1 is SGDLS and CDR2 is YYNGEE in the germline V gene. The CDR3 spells CASGPRLQGPYEQYF. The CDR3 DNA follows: TGTGCCAGCGGCCCCCGGCTTCAGGGACCCTACGAGCAGTACTTC.

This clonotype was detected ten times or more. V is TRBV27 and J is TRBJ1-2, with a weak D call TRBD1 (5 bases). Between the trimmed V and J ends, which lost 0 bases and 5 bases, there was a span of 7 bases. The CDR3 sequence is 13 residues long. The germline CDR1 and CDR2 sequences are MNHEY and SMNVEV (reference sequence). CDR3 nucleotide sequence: TGTGCCAGCAGTTTATCGCGACAGTATGGCTACACCTTC. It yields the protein CASSLSRQYGYTF.

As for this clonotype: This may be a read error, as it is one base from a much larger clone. The CDR3 region has the DNA TGCAGTGCAGATGGGACACAATACACTGAAGCTTTCTTT. As protein: CSADGTQYTEAFF. V gene TRBV20-1 combines with J gene TRBJ1-1, with D perhaps TRBD1 (6 bases). V was clipped by 6 bases and J by 3 bases, with 14 bases between them. Germline CDR1 and CDR2: DFQATT and SNEGSKA (reference sequence). This CDR3 region has 13 residues.

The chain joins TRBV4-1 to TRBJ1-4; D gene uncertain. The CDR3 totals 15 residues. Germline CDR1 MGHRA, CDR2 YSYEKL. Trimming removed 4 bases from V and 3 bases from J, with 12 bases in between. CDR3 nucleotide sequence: TGCGCCAGCAGCCGACTGACCTCGGCTAATGAAAAACTGTTTTTT. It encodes CASSRLTSANEKLFF.

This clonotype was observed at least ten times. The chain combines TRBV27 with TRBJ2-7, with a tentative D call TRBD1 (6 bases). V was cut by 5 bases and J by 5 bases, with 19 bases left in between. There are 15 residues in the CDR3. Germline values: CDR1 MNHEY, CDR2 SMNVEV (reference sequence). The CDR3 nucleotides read TGTGCCAGCAGTCCCGTACAGGGATCTTTCCACGAGCAGTACTTC. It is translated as CASSPVQGSFHEQYF.

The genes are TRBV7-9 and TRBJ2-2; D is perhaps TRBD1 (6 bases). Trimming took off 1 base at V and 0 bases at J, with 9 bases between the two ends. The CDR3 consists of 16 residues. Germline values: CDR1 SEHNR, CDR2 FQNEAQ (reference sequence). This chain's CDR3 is CASSLGTASNTGELFF. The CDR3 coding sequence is TGTGCCAGCAGCTTAGGGACAGCTTCGAACACCGGGGAGCTGTTTTTT.

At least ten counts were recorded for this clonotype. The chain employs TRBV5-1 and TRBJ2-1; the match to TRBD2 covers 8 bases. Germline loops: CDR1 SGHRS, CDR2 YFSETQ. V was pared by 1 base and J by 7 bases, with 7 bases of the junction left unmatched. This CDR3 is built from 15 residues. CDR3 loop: CASSLSLAVMNEQFF. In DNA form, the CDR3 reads TGCGCCAGCAGCTTGTCACTAGCGGTTATGAATGAGCAGTTCTTC.

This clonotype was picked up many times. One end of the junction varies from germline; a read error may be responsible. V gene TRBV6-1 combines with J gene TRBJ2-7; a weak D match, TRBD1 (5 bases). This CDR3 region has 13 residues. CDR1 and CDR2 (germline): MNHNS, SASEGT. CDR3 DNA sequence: TGCGCCAGCAGTGAGACAGTCACGTACGAGCAGTACTTC. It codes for CASSETVTYEQYF.

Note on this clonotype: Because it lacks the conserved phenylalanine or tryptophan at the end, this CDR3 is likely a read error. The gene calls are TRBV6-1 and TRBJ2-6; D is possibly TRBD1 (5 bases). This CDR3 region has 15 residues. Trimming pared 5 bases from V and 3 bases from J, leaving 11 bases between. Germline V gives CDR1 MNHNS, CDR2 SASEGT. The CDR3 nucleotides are TGTGCCAGCAGTTCAGGGTTAGGTGGGGCCAACGTCCTGACTCTC. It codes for CASSSGLGGANVLTL.

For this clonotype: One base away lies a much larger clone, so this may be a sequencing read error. The CDR3 DNA follows: TGCAGTGCCTTGGGCAATTCCTACGAGCAGTACTTC. Residues: CSALGNSYEQYF. The chain is built from TRBV20-1 and TRBJ2-7, with D unresolved. Trimming removed 6 bases at V and 1 base at J, with 10 bases between. The CDR3 consists of 12 residues. Germline values: CDR1 DFQATT, CDR2 SNEGSKA (reference sequence).

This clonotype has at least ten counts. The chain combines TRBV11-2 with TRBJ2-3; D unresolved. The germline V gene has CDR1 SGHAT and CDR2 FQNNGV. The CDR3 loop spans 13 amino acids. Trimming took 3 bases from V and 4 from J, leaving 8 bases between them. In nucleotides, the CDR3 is TGTGCCAGCAGCTTCATCCAGTCAGATACGCAGTATTTT. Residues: CASSFIQSDTQYF. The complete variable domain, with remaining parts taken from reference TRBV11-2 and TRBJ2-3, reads EAGVAQSPRYKIIEKRQSVAFWCNPISGHATLYWYQQILGQGPKLLIQFQNNGVVDDSQLPKDRFSAERLKGVDSTLKIQPAKLEDSAVYLCASSFIQSDTQYFGPGTRLTVL.